The 32 T cell receptor beta chains reported below all come from one sample, sequenced in a study of vaccination effects on CD4 cells after COVID-19. Measured with immunoSEQ multiplex PCR; TCRdb has only the in-frame clones, and not every one. Counted here are some 30,000 clones, 70% to 75% occurring once; the ten biggest clones make up around 15%. These receptors' targets are unknown. ViraFEST expansion of antigen-specific CD4+ T cells with viral peptide pools preceded sequencing. Around day 10 of culture, CD4+ T cells were separated out. Every participant took two doses of the BNT162b2 or mRNA-1273 vaccine. Source: CD4+ T cells from PBMCs cultured with HCoV-229E spike peptides, taken after COVID-19 vaccination. The origin of the receptors is a human donor who received a COVID-19 vaccine.

The rearrangement joins TRBV7-2 to TRBJ1-2, with 9 positions matching TRBD1. Looked up from germline, CDR1 is SGHTA and CDR2 is FQGNSA. V trimming: 4 bases; J trimming: 6 bases; junction bases outside the gene matches: 9. The CDR3 extends over 15 amino acids. CDR3 coding DNA: TGTGCCAGCAGCTCGCCCTACCGGGACAGGGATGGCTACACCTTC. Amino acids: CASSSPYRDRDGYTF.

The chain combines TRBV6-5 with TRBJ1-4; a possible D gene is TRBD1 (5 bases). Trimming shortened V by 5 bases and J by 6 bases, and 10 bases separated the two germline ends. The CDR3 length is 13 residues. CDR1 is MNHEY, CDR2 SVGAGI, per germline. DNA of the CDR3: TGTGCCAGCAGTACTGACAGACATGAAAAACTGTTTTTT. Its protein product is CASSTDRHEKLFF.

V and J are TRBV5-6 and TRBJ1-3; D is uncertain. The CDR3 extends over 15 amino acids. From germline, CDR1 is SGHDT and CDR2 YYEEEE. Trimming took off 3 bases at V and 2 bases at J, with 12 bases between the two ends. CDR3 DNA: TGTGCCAGCAGCTACGTTATGAACCCTGGAAACACCATATATTTT. This codes for CASSYVMNPGNTIYF.

The DNA of the CDR3 is TGTGCCAGCAGCTTGGGGTGGACTAGCGGGATGGGGAATACGCAGTATTTT. This codes for CASSLGWTSGMGNTQYF. The J gene is TRBJ2-3, the V gene TRBV5-6, with TRBD2 matching 12 bases. The CDR3 covers 17 residues. Germline CDR1 is SGHDT and CDR2 is YYEEEE. J was trimmed by 7 bases and V by 0 bases; bases with no gene match: 9.

V is TRBV5-1 and J is TRBJ2-6; D gene uncertain. Germline assignment: CDR1 SGHRS and CDR2 YFSETQ. The CDR3 covers 17 residues. Trimming took off 1 base at V and 3 bases at J, with 14 bases between the two ends. The CDR3 DNA follows: TGCGCCAGCAGCTTGTATCTGGAAGAGTTTGGGGCCAACGTCCTGACTTTC. Translating gives CASSLYLEEFGANVLTF. Supplemented by reference TRBV5-1 and TRBJ2-6, the full variable domain reads KAGVTQTPRYLIKTRGQQVTLSCSPISGHRSVSWYQQTPGQGLQFLFEYFSETQRNKGNFPGRFSGRQFSNSRSEMNVSTLELGDSALYLCASSLYLEEFGANVLTFGAGSRLTVL.

The V and J genes are TRBV7-9 and TRBJ2-2, with TRBD1 as a possible D gene (5 bases). Germline assignment: CDR1 SEHNR and CDR2 FQNEAQ (reference sequence). The CDR3 contains 15 residues. The V end was cut by 1 base, the J end by 4 bases, with 10 bases between. The CDR3 sequence is CASSLGGSVTGELFF. Written as DNA, the CDR3 is TGTGCCAGCAGCTTAGGGGGCAGCGTCACCGGGGAGCTGTTTTTT. The whole variable domain, filled in from reference TRBV7-9 and TRBJ2-2, reads DTGVSQNPRHKITKRGQNVTFRCDPISEHNRLYWYRQTLGQGPEFLTYFQNEAQLEKSRLLSDRFSAERPKGSFSTLEIQRTEQGDSAMYLCASSLGGSVTGELFFGEGSRLTVL.

V is TRBV5-1 and J is TRBJ2-7; D uncertain. CDR1 and CDR2 from the germline V gene are SGHRS and YFSETQ. There are 14 residues in the CDR3. Trimming took off 2 bases at V and 2 bases at J, with 11 bases between the two ends. The DNA of the CDR3 is TGCGCCAGCAGCTTTTCACAGAACGCCTACGAGCAGTACTTC. Protein product: CASSFSQNAYEQYF.

V usage is TRBV5-1 and J usage is TRBJ2-1; the match to TRBD2 covers 7 bases. CDR1 is SGHRS, CDR2 YFSETQ, per germline. Trimming took 2 bases from V and 4 from J; bases not matched to a gene: 9. The CDR3 sequence is 16 residues long. This CDR3 is CASSFAGDPNYNEQFF. DNA for the CDR3: TGCGCCAGCAGCTTTGCGGGAGATCCCAATTACAATGAGCAGTTCTTC. The full variable domain, with the rest looked up from reference TRBV5-1 and TRBJ2-1, is KAGVTQTPRYLIKTRGQQVTLSCSPISGHRSVSWYQQTPGQGLQFLFEYFSETQRNKGNFPGRFSGRQFSNSRSEMNVSTLELGDSALYLCASSFAGDPNYNEQFFGPGTRLTVL.

The chain couples TRBV9 to TRBJ1-4; the D is unclear. CDR1 is SGDLS and CDR2 is YYNGEE in the germline V gene. V shed 3 bases and J shed 7 bases, with 4 bases lying between them. The CDR3 length is 11 residues. The CDR3 here is CASSEGEKLFF. The CDR3 DNA reads as TGTGCCAGCAGCGAGGGTGAAAAACTGTTTTTT.

The chain is built from TRBV5-1 and TRBJ2-7; 12 bases line up with TRBD2. The V and J ends lost 4 bases and 7 bases, in that order; junction bases with no gene match: 9. The CDR3 length is 15 residues. Germline V CDR1 and CDR2: SGHRS, YFSETQ. The CDR3 loop is CASSKLAGGPGEQYF. As DNA, the CDR3 is TGCGCCAGCAGCAAGCTAGCGGGAGGGCCTGGAGAGCAGTACTTC. Drawing the rest from reference TRBV5-1 and TRBJ2-7, the complete variable domain is KAGVTQTPRYLIKTRGQQVTLSCSPISGHRSVSWYQQTPGQGLQFLFEYFSETQRNKGNFPGRFSGRQFSNSRSEMNVSTLELGDSALYLCASSKLAGGPGEQYFGPGTRLTVT.

This clone was seen more than once but under ten times. The gene calls are TRBV12-5 and TRBJ2-2, with TRBD2 matching 10 bases. From germline, CDR1 is LGHNT and CDR2 FRNRAP. CDR3 length equals 14 residues. The J segment lost 4 bases and the V segment lost 5 bases, leaving 1 base of the junction unmatched. The DNA for the CDR3 is TGTGCTAGTGGTGCTAGCGGGGGCACCGGGGAGCTGTTTTTT. Translated: CASGASGGTGELFF.

In its sample, this clone was seen once. The chain couples TRBV7-9 to TRBJ1-4; 7 bases fit TRBD1. This CDR3 comprises 14 residues. V was clipped by 5 bases and J by 10 bases; unmatched bases: 10. Germline CDR1 and CDR2: SEHNR and FQNEAQ (reference sequence). The CDR3: CASSQGDRKGKLFF. Here the CDR3 DNA reads TGTGCCAGCAGCCAGGGGGACAGAAAAGGAAAACTGTTTTTT.

A few counts support this clone. The chain is built from TRBV29-1 and TRBJ1-1; 8 nucleotides align to TRBD1. Germline V gene lookup returns CDR1 SQVTM and CDR2 ANQGSEA. CDR3 length: 13 amino acids. The J segment lost 5 bases and the V segment lost 8 bases, leaving 10 bases of the junction unmatched. In DNA form, the CDR3 reads TGCAGCTCCAACTCTGGACAGGGAACTGAAGCTTTCTTT. Amino acid sequence: CSSNSGQGTEAFF.

The V call is TRBV7-9, the J call TRBJ1-1; D not resolved. This CDR3 region has 13 residues. Between the trimmed V and J ends, which lost 5 bases and 4 bases, there was a span of 11 bases. From germline, CDR1 is SEHNR and CDR2 FQNEAQ (reference sequence). The CDR3 region is CASSVGVGTEAFF. The DNA of the CDR3 is TGTGCCAGCAGCGTGGGAGTGGGCACTGAAGCTTTCTTT. Together with reference TRBV7-9 and TRBJ1-1, the CDR3 gives the full variable domain: DTGVSQNPRHKITKRGQNVTFRCDPISEHNRLYWYRQTLGQGPEFLTYFQNEAQLEKSRLLSDRFSAERPKGSFSTLEIQRTEQGDSAMYLCASSVGVGTEAFFGQGTRLTVV.

The chain uses TRBV7-9 and TRBJ1-3; no definite D call. The germline V gene has CDR1 SEHNR and CDR2 FQNEAQ (reference sequence). V lost 1 base to trimming and J lost 2 bases, with 6 bases between them. The CDR3 runs 14 residues. The CDR3 region is CASSLGGAGNTIYF. As DNA, the CDR3 is TGTGCCAGCAGCTTAGGGGGAGCTGGAAACACCATATATTTT.

V gene TRBV5-1 combines with J gene TRBJ1-2, with a weak D call TRBD1 (5 bases). Germline CDR1 is SGHRS and CDR2 is YFSETQ. V was cut by 5 bases and J by 2 bases, with 13 bases left in between. The CDR3 loop spans 14 amino acids. CDR3 nucleotides: TGCGCCAGCAGAGCCACCGGGGGAAACTATGGCTACACCTTC. Protein sequence: CASRATGGNYGYTF.

The genes are TRBV6-5 and TRBJ2-2; 10 nucleotides match TRBD1. This CDR3 is 14 amino acids long. Losses at the gene ends were 9 bases for V and 4 bases for J; bases not matched to a gene: 5. The germline V gene encodes CDR1 MNHEY and CDR2 SVGAGI. CDR3 DNA: TGTGCCAGTCACCGGGACAGGGGCACCGGGGAGCTGTTTTTT. Protein product: CASHRDRGTGELFF.

Concerning this clone: Because the CDR3's place on the DNA is in doubt, the DNA is left out and the CDR3 is given as listed by TCRdb. V usage is TRBV19 and J usage is TRBJ2-7; the D call of TRBD1 is as the table states it, not checked on the DNA. Germline CDR1 is LNHDA and CDR2 is SQIVND (reference sequence). The CDR3 spans 18 amino acids, including both terminal residues. The chain's CDR3 is CASSRGQGASFLRAVLRF.

The chain uses TRBV27 and TRBJ1-5; perhaps TRBD1 as D (6 bases). Germline V lookup: CDR1 MNHEY, CDR2 SMNVEV (reference sequence). This CDR3 has 15 amino acids. The V end lost 4 bases, the J end lost 0 bases, and 10 bases lay between the germline ends. For the CDR3, the DNA is TGTGCCAGCAGTTCAGGACAGACTAGCAATCAGCCCCAGCATTTT. Its translation: CASSSGQTSNQPQHF.

The CDR3: CASSEKKGGDTQYF. Here the CDR3 DNA reads TGTGCCAGCAGTGAAAAGAAAGGGGGGGATACGCAGTATTTT. This sequence joins TRBV6-1 and TRBJ2-3; D possibly uses TRBD1 or TRBD2 (6 bases each). The CDR3 covers 14 residues. From germline, CDR1 is MNHNS and CDR2 SASEGT. Deletions cut 2 bases from V and 6 bases from J, with 12 bases between.

This rearrangement joins TRBV4-1 to TRBJ2-3; 9 bases are a match to TRBD2. Germline values: CDR1 MGHRA, CDR2 YSYEKL. The CDR3 is 16 residues long. J gave up 7 bases and V 1 base, and 9 bases lay outside the gene matches. The CDR3 reads CASSQGQTSGTNTQYF. In DNA form, the CDR3 reads TGCGCCAGCAGCCAAGGTCAGACTAGCGGAACGAATACGCAGTATTTT.

The chain recombines TRBV27 with TRBJ2-5; D uncertain. The V and J ends lost 6 bases and 2 bases respectively, with 22 bases between them. The CDR3 has 17 residues. Looked up from germline, CDR1 is MNHEY and CDR2 is SMNVEV (reference sequence). The DNA for the CDR3 is TGTGCCAGCAGCAGCCTTACACAGACAAGAGTTCAAGAGACCCAGTACTTC. Translating it yields CASSSLTQTRVQETQYF.

This clone was detected only a few times. The chain employs TRBV11-2 and TRBJ1-2; 9 bases fit TRBD1. The CDR3 runs to 13 residues. Germline V CDR1 and CDR2: SGHAT, FQNNGV. The trim removed 5 bases at V and 8 bases at J, leaving 6 bases unmatched. The CDR3 protein is CASSPGTGSGYTF. The DNA of the CDR3 is TGTGCCAGCAGCCCAGGGACAGGGAGCGGCTACACCTTC.

This chain connects TRBV5-6 to TRBJ2-5; 9 positions match TRBD2. This CDR3 comprises 15 residues. Germline V gene sequence: CDR1 SGHDT, CDR2 YYEEEE. V trimming: 0 bases; J trimming: 2 bases; junction bases outside the gene matches: 2. The CDR3 sequence is CASSLAAGGQETQYF. CDR3 DNA: TGTGCCAGCAGCTTGGCAGCGGGGGGACAAGAGACCCAGTACTTC.

The chain recombines TRBV5-1 with TRBJ2-7; 9 bases match TRBD2. The junction had 4 bases not matched to a gene; V was cut back by 4 bases and J by 5 bases. The CDR3 spans 13 residues. The germline gives CDR1 SGHRS, CDR2 YFSETQ. The CDR3 DNA follows: TGCGCCAGCAGCGGGGCTAGCGGGAACGAGCAGTACTTC. It is translated as CASSGASGNEQYF.

The chain carries TRBV29-1 and TRBJ2-3; no definite D call. This CDR3 has 12 amino acids. Germline V CDR1 and CDR2: SQVTM, ANQGSEA. V lost 1 base, J lost 5 bases, and 7 bases lay in between. This chain's CDR3 is CSVEVIQDTQYF. As DNA, the CDR3 is TGCAGCGTTGAAGTGATACAAGATACGCAGTATTTT.

This clone was observed a few times. The gene calls are TRBV19 and TRBJ1-2, with D possibly being TRBD1 (5 bases). CDR1 is LNHDA and CDR2 is SQIVND in the germline V gene (reference sequence). V was clipped by 3 bases and J by 5 bases, with 16 bases between them. The CDR3 is 15 residues long. CDR3 in DNA: TGTGCCAGTAGTATCTTGGCAGGGCAAAGGTATGGCTACACCTTC. It is translated as CASSILAGQRYGYTF.

This clone turned up a few times. CDR3 DNA sequence: TGTGCCAGCAGTAGAGGGATAGGGGTTTCTAGCTCCTACAATGAGCAGTTCTTC. The encoded protein is CASSRGIGVSSSYNEQFF. The chain is built from TRBV27 and TRBJ2-1; D tentatively fits TRBD1 or TRBD2 (5 bases each). CDR1 is MNHEY and CDR2 is SMNVEV in the germline V gene (reference sequence). Trimming took off 5 bases at V and 0 bases at J, with 20 bases between the two ends. This CDR3 is built from 18 residues.

The chain links TRBV7-9 to TRBJ1-2; 8 nucleotides align to TRBD1. The CDR3 sequence is 14 residues long. In germline, CDR1 is SEHNR, CDR2 FQNEAQ (reference sequence). The V and J ends lost 6 bases and 7 bases, in that order; junction bases with no gene match: 10. CDR3 amino acids: CASSFPRGQGGYTF. The DNA of the CDR3 is TGTGCCAGCAGTTTCCCCAGGGGGCAGGGTGGCTACACCTTC.

By its share, this clone is medium-sized. The DNA of the CDR3 is TGTGCCAGCAGTAGGGAAAGTACCTACGAGCAGTACTTC. This sequence encodes CASSRESTYEQYF. J is TRBJ2-7 and V is TRBV6-6; no clear D gene. With 5 bases removed from V and 2 bases from J, the gap between germline ends came to 10 bases. The CDR3 contains 13 residues. Germline-derived CDR1 and CDR2 are MNHNY and SVGAGI (reference sequence).

The J gene is TRBJ1-6, the V gene TRBV6-1; a weak D match, TRBD1 (5 bases). This CDR3 is 15 amino acids long. CDR1 is MNHNS and CDR2 is SASEGT in the germline V gene. The V end was cut by 2 bases, the J end by 7 bases, with 12 bases between. Here the CDR3 DNA reads TGTGCCAGCAGTGAATTAGGGGCGGGAAATTCACCCCTCCACTTT. Translation: CASSELGAGNSPLHF.

The chain has TRBV27 and TRBJ2-7, with TRBD1 matching 9 bases. CDR3 length equals 15 residues. Germline V gene sequence: CDR1 MNHEY, CDR2 SMNVEV (reference sequence). V shed 8 bases, J shed 4 bases, and the junction held 12 bases outside the gene matches. CDR3 residues: CASALGMDRGYEQYF. CDR3 DNA: TGTGCCAGCGCCCTTGGCATGGACAGGGGTTACGAGCAGTACTTC.